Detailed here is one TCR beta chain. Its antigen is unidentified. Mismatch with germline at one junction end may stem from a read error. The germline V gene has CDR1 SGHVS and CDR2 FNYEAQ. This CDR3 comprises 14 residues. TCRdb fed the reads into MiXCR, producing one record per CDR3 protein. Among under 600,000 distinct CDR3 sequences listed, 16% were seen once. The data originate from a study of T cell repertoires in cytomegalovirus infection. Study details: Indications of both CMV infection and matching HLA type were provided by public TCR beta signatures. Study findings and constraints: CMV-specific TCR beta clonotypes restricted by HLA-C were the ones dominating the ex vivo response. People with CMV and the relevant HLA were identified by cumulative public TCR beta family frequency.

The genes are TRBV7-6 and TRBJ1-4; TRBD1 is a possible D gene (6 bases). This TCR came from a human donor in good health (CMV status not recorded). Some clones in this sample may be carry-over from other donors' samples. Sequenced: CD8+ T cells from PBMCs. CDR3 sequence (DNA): TGTGCCAGCAGCTCCCCCGGGGGTTCGGGGGCTCCCTCATTT. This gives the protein CASSSPGGSGAPSF.